Following are 15 T cell receptor beta chains from one sample sequenced in a study of shared clonotypes between healthy human individuals. Method: immunoSEQ multiplex PCR; TCRdb's copy keeps in-frame clones and lacks some. The data hold about 2.1 million clones, with roughly 91% observed a single time. Terminally differentiated effector memory CD45RA+ cells were excluded by CCR7 positive selection of CD45RO-negative cells. Sequenced input: naive CD8+ T cells from PBMCs. These receptors all stem from a man between 18 and 35 years old in good health. Some clones in this sample may be carry-over from other donors' samples.

Notes on this clone: Other DNA sequences in this specimen translate into the identical CDR3. The V and J genes are TRBV28 and TRBJ2-5, with 8 nucleotides matching TRBD2. Germline loops: CDR1 MDHEN, CDR2 SYDVKM. J gave up 5 bases and V 6 bases, and 5 bases lay outside the gene matches. The CDR3 length is 13 residues. The CDR3 protein is CASSRRGRETQYF. CDR3 coding DNA: TGTGCCAGCAGCCGACGCGGGAGGGAGACCCAGTACTTC.

This chain connects TRBV6-5 to TRBJ2-7, with D uncertain. V lost 1 base to trimming and J lost 4 bases, with 11 bases between them. The CDR3 length is 14 residues. CDR1 MNHEY and CDR2 SVGAGI come from the germline V gene. The CDR3, as DNA: TGTGCCAGCAGTTACTATGGGCTGGGTTACGAGCAGTACTTC. Translating it yields CASSYYGLGYEQYF.

With regard to this clone: Distinct nucleotide sequences in the sample also encode this CDR3. V is TRBV9 and J is TRBJ2-7, with 8 bases matching TRBD2. The CDR3 spans 15 residues. The V and J ends lost 0 bases and 4 bases, in that order; junction bases with no gene match: 6. Germline V lookup: CDR1 SGDLS, CDR2 YYNGEE. The CDR3 bases are TGTGCCAGCAGCGTAGGGCTAGCGGGTTTATACGAGCAGTACTTC. This translates into CASSVGLAGLYEQYF.

The V call is TRBV6-6, the J call TRBJ2-7; D remains unclear. The length of the CDR3 is 14 residues. Between the trimmed V and J ends, which lost 0 bases and 4 bases, there was a span of 10 bases. Per the germline V gene, CDR1 is MNHNY and CDR2 is SVGAGI (reference sequence). For the CDR3, the DNA is TGTGCCAGCAGTTACTCGAAACAGTCTTACGAGCAGTACTTC. Translation: CASSYSKQSYEQYF.

The genes are TRBV30 and TRBJ1-3; D gene uncertain. This CDR3 contains 16 residues. V shed 1 base and J shed 0 bases, with 13 bases lying between them. From germline, CDR1 is GTSNPN and CDR2 SVGIG (reference sequence). CDR3 in amino acids: CAWSAWTGSSGNTIYF. The DNA for the CDR3 is TGTGCCTGGAGTGCTTGGACGGGTTCCTCTGGAAACACCATATATTTT. The whole variable domain, remainder taken from reference TRBV30 and TRBJ1-3, is SQTIHQWPATLVQPVGSPLSLECTVEGTSNPNLYWYRQAAGRGLQLLFYSVGIGQISSEVPQNLSASRPQDRQFILSSKKLLLSDSGFYLCAWSAWTGSSGNTIYFGEGSWLTVV.

This chain joins TRBV11-2 and TRBJ2-5; D ambiguous. Germline CDR1 and CDR2: SGHAT and FQNNGV. This CDR3 has 15 amino acids. Between the trimmed V and J ends, which lost 1 base and 2 bases, there was a span of 11 bases. The CDR3 region is CASSLGPAEQETQYF. CDR3 bases: TGTGCCAGCAGCTTAGGGCCGGCAGAACAAGAGACCCAGTACTTC.

V is TRBV2 and J is TRBJ2-1; D possibly corresponds to TRBD2 (5 bases). The V end lost 2 bases, the J end lost 5 bases, and 10 bases lay between the germline ends. CDR1 is SNHLY, CDR2 FYNNEI, per germline. The CDR3 contains 14 residues. The DNA for the CDR3 is TGTGCCAGCAGTGAATGGGTCGGGGACAATGAGCAGTTCTTC. Translation gives CASSEWVGDNEQFF.

The table lists this clone with a count of one. The genes are TRBV4-1 and TRBJ1-4; D ambiguous. V shed 1 base and J shed 7 bases, with 10 bases lying between them. This CDR3 is 14 amino acids long. CDR1 and CDR2 (germline): MGHRA, YSYEKL. The CDR3 spells CASSQVGVGEKLFF. The CDR3 coding sequence is TGCGCCAGCAGCCAAGTTGGGGTTGGTGAAAAACTGTTTTTT.

Note on this clone: The same CDR3 can be traced to other DNA sequences in this sample. The chain has TRBV9 and TRBJ1-1, with 9 bases fitting TRBD1. The CDR3 covers 13 residues. J was trimmed by 6 bases and V by 2 bases; bases with no gene match: 2. The germline V gene encodes CDR1 SGDLS and CDR2 YYNGEE. The CDR3 region is CASSVTGGSEAFF. The CDR3 region has the DNA TGTGCCAGCAGCGTTACAGGGGGCTCTGAAGCTTTCTTT.

This rearrangement joins TRBV6-5 to TRBJ2-5; D not certain. The CDR3 runs to 14 residues. CDR1 is MNHEY, CDR2 SVGAGI, per germline. Trimming left V 10 bases short and J 8 bases short, with 23 bases between. The chain's CDR3 is CATSQFSTQLTQYF. The CDR3 nucleotides read TGTGCCACCTCCCAGTTTTCGACACAACTAACCCAGTACTTC.

The chain employs TRBV5-8 and TRBJ1-1, with D possibly matching TRBD1 (5 bases). The CDR3 consists of 13 residues. Germline V gene sequence: CDR1 SGHTS, CDR2 YDEGEE. Trimming stripped 0 bases from V and 11 bases from J, with 14 bases between. The CDR3 sequence: CASSLVPRGTAFF. CDR3 coding DNA: TGTGCCAGCAGCTTGGTCCCACGGGGGACGGCTTTCTTT.

A remark on this clone: The sample contains more than one DNA sequence encoding this CDR3. The J gene is TRBJ1-1, the V gene TRBV7-9; D gene uncertain. The CDR3 extends over 14 amino acids. Germline CDR1 reads SEHNR; CDR2 reads FQNEAQ (reference sequence). Trimming shortened V by 1 base and J by 0 bases, and 6 bases separated the two germline ends. In nucleotides, the CDR3 is TGTGCCAGCAGCTTAGGTGGGATGAACACTGAAGCTTTCTTT. This gives the protein CASSLGGMNTEAFF.

This clone has a handful of counts. The chain combines TRBV30 with TRBJ1-1; 11 bases are shared with TRBD1. The CDR3 length is 16 residues. After removal of 2 bases from V and 5 bases from J, the junction contained 10 bases not matched to a gene. CDR1 GTSNPN and CDR2 SVGIG come from the germline V gene (reference sequence). As DNA, the CDR3 is TGTGCCTGGAGTCCGGCCGGGACAGGGGGAAGAACTGAAGCTTTCTTT. Protein product: CAWSPAGTGGRTEAFF.

This clone was detected once. J is TRBJ1-2 and V is TRBV7-9; no reliable D call. Germline V gene data show CDR1 as SEHNR and CDR2 as FQNEAQ (reference sequence). CDR3 length: 14 residues. Trimming left V 9 bases short and J 3 bases short, with 17 bases between. Written as DNA, the CDR3 is TGTGCCAGTTCATATTTACGGGCGGACTATGGCTACACCTTC. Translated, it gives CASSYLRADYGYTF. The complete variable domain, with remaining parts taken from reference TRBV7-9 and TRBJ1-2, reads DTGVSQNPRHKITKRGQNVTFRCDPISEHNRLYWYRQTLGQGPEFLTYFQNEAQLEKSRLLSDRFSAERPKGSFSTLEIQRTEQGDSAMYLCASSYLRADYGYTFGSGTRLTVV.

The rearrangement uses TRBV27 and TRBJ1-1, with D perhaps matching TRBD1 (5 bases). Germline V CDR1 and CDR2: MNHEY, SMNVEV (reference sequence). The CDR3 runs to 13 residues. V was pared by 3 bases and J by 3 bases, with 8 bases between. CDR3 coding DNA: TGTGCCAGCAGTTTCGGGACCTACACTGAAGCTTTCTTT. Protein: CASSFGTYTEAFF.